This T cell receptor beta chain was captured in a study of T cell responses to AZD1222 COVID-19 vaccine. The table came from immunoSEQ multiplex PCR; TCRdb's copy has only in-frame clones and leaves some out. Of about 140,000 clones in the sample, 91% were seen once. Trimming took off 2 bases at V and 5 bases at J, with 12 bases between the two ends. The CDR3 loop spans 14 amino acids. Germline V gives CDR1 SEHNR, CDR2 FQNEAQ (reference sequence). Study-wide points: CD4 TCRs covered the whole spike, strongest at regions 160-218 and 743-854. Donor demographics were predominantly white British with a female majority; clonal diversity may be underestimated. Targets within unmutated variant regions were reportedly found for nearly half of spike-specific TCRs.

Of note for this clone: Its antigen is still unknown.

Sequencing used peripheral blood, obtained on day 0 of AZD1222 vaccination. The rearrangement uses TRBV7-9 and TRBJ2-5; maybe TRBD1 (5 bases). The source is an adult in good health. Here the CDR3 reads CASSLSQGVETQYF. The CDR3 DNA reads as TGTGCCAGCAGCTTAAGTCAGGGTGTGGAGACCCAGTACTTC.